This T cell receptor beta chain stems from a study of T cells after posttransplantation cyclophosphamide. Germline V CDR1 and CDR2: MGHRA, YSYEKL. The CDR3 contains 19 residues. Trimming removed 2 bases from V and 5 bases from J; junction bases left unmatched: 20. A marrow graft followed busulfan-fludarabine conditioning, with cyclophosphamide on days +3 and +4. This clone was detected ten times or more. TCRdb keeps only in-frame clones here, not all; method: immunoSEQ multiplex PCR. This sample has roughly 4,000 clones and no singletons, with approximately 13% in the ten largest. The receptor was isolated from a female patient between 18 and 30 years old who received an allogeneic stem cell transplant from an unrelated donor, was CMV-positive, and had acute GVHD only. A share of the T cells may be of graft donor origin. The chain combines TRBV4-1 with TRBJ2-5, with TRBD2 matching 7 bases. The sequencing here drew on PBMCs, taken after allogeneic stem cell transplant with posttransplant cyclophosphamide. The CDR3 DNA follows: TGCGCCAGCAGCCAACGAGTATTCCGGGACTACCAAGCTCTGGAGACCCAGTACTTC. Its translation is CASSQRVFRDYQALETQYF.